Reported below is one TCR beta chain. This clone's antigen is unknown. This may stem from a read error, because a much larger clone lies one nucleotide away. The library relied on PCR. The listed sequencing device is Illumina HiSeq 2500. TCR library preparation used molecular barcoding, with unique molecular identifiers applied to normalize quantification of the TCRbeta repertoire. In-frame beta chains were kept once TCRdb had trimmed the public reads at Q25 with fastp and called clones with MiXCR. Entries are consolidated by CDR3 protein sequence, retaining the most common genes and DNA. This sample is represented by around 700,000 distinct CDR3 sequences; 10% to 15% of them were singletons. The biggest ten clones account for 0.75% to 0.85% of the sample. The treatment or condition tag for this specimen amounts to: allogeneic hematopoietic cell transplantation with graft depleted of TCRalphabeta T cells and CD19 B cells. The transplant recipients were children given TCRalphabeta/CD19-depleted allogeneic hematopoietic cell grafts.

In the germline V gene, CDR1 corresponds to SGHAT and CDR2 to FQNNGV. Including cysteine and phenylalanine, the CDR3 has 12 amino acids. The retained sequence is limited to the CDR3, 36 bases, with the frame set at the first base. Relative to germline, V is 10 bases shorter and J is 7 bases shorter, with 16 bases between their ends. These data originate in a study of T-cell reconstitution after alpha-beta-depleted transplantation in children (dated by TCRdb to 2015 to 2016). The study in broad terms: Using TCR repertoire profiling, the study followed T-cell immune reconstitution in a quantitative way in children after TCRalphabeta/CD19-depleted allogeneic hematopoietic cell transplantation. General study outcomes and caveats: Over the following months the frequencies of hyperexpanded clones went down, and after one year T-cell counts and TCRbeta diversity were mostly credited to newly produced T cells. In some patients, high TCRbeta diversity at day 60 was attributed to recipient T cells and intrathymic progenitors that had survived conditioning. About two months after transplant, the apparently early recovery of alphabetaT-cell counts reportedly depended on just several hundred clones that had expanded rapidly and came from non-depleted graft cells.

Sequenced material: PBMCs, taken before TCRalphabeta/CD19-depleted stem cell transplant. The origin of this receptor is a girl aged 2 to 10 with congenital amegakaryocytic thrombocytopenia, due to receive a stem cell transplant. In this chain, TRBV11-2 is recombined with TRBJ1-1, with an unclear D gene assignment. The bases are TGTGCCACCGCCGGGATAACAAGTGAAGCTTTCTTT. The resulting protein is CATAGITSEAFF.